The 12 T cell receptor beta chains given below trace back to one sample, sequenced in a study of control samples from healthy donors and cancer patients. The protocol was immunoSEQ multiplex PCR, while the TCRdb copy is restricted to in-frame clones and leaves out a portion. The sample shows 60,000 to 75,000 clones, over 85% of them seen only once. Sequencing input: PBMCs. The receptors stem from a man in his sixties with colorectal cancer.

Only a few counts were recorded for this clone. The chain is built from TRBV29-1 and TRBJ1-2; a weak D match, TRBD1 (5 bases). The CDR3 is 11 residues long. Per germline, CDR1 SQVTM and CDR2 ANQGSEA. Trimming removed 6 bases at V and 2 bases at J, with 7 bases between. The CDR3 region is CSVRQNYGYTF. Here the CDR3 DNA reads TGCAGCGTGCGACAGAACTATGGCTACACCTTC. The full variable domain, its missing parts supplied by reference TRBV29-1 and TRBJ1-2, is SAVISQKPSRDICQRGTSLTIQCQVDSQVTMMFWYRQQPGQSLTLIATANQGSEATYESGFVIDKFPISRPNLTFSTLTVSNMSPEDSSIYLCSVRQNYGYTFGSGTRLTVV.

V and J are TRBV7-9 and TRBJ1-2; D remains unclear. Germline V CDR1 and CDR2: SEHNR, FQNEAQ (reference sequence). The CDR3 sequence is 15 residues long. Trimming pared 0 bases from V and 0 bases from J, leaving 8 bases between. As DNA, the CDR3 is TGTGCCAGCAGCTTAGCGTCGGGCGCTAACTATGGCTACACCTTC. Translation gives CASSLASGANYGYTF.

V and J are TRBV5-4 and TRBJ2-1, with 7 positions matching TRBD2. V shed 0 bases and J 7 bases; nucleotides not matched to a gene: 4. Looked up from germline, CDR1 is SGHNT and CDR2 is YYREEE (reference sequence). This CDR3 spans 14 amino acids. The CDR3 DNA reads TGTGCCAGCAGCTTGGACTGGGGGGGGAATGAGCAGTTCTTC. It encodes CASSLDWGGNEQFF.

The chain couples TRBV6-2 or TRBV6-3 to TRBJ2-1; TRBD2 aligns across 13 bases. V trimming: 6 bases; J trimming: 8 bases; junction bases outside the gene matches: 7. The V gene's germline CDR1 is MNHEY and CDR2 SVGEGT. The CDR3 covers 15 residues. The CDR3 region is CASSPTSGGAHEQFF. CDR3 bases: TGTGCCAGCAGCCCTACTAGCGGGGGGGCCCATGAGCAGTTCTTC.

This sequence joins TRBV10-3 and TRBJ1-2, with D unclear. V was clipped by 1 base and J by 4 bases, with 7 bases between them. The CDR3 totals 13 residues. CDR1 and CDR2 (germline): ENHRY, SYGVKD. The DNA for the CDR3 is TGTGCCATCAGTGAGTGGACCTTCTATGGCTACACCTTC. Amino acids: CAISEWTFYGYTF.

This chain joins TRBV5-3 and TRBJ2-1; tentatively, D is TRBD2 (5 bases). TRBV5-3 has ORF status, its function being uncertain. The CDR3 runs to 15 residues. The V and J ends lost 3 bases and 6 bases respectively, with 16 bases between them. CDR3 nucleotide sequence: TGTGCCAGAAGCTCCCGATACCTTCGGGGCAATGAGCAGTTCTTC. It translates to CARSSRYLRGNEQFF.

This rearrangement joins TRBV5-4 to TRBJ2-3; 11 bases map to TRBD2. The CDR3 has 18 amino acids. Germline V gene sequence: CDR1 SGHNT, CDR2 YYREEE (reference sequence). The V gene end was trimmed by 3 bases and the J gene end by 4 bases; junction bases not matched to a gene: 13. In DNA, the CDR3 is TGTGCCAGCAGCTACCCTAGCGGGGGGACGGGGAGGGCAGATACGCAGTATTTT. Its translation is CASSYPSGGTGRADTQYF.

The chain uses TRBV12-5 and TRBJ2-6; D gene ambiguous. Germline V gene sequence: CDR1 LGHNT, CDR2 FRNRAP. CDR3 size: 21 residues. The ends were cut back, 0 bases at V and 1 base at J, with 22 bases in the middle. CDR3 coding DNA: TGTGCTAGTGGTTTGGTAATTTATCGTAGGGTCTCCTATTCTGGGGCCAACGTCCTGACTTTC. Its translation: CASGLVIYRRVSYSGANVLTF.

Concerning this clone itself: One end of the junction varies from germline; a read error may be responsible. This sequence joins TRBV19 and TRBJ1-3; D is undetermined. Per the germline V gene, CDR1 is LNHDA and CDR2 is SQIVND (reference sequence). This CDR3 contains 13 residues. The CDR3 loop reads CASSINPGSTIYF. Here the CDR3 DNA reads TGTGCCAGTAGTATTAATCCTGGAAGCACCATATATTTT.

This clone was seen only a few times. The V and J genes are TRBV2 and TRBJ2-1, with 13 bases fitting TRBD2. The junction had 2 bases not matched to a gene; V was cut back by 4 bases and J by 5 bases. CDR3 size: 15 residues. CDR1 is SNHLY, CDR2 FYNNEI, per germline. CDR3 sequence: CASSAGLAGDNEQFF. The CDR3 DNA is TGTGCCAGCAGTGCCGGACTAGCGGGGGACAATGAGCAGTTCTTC.

This clone was counted once. The V gene is TRBV5-6, the J gene TRBJ2-7; D is ambiguous. CDR1 is SGHDT and CDR2 is YYEEEE in the germline V gene. The CDR3 is 13 amino acids. Trimming pared 4 bases from V and 3 bases from J, leaving 11 bases between. CDR3 sequence (DNA): TGTGCCAGCAGCCTCGGGCGCAACTACGAGCAGTACTTC. Translating gives CASSLGRNYEQYF.

The gene calls are TRBV6-5 and TRBJ2-7; no clear D. CDR1 MNHEY and CDR2 SVGAGI come from the germline V gene. With 6 bases removed from V and 4 bases from J, the gap between germline ends came to 13 bases. This CDR3 has 13 residues. This CDR3 is CASSRYQAYEQYF. DNA of the CDR3: TGTGCCAGCAGCCGATATCAGGCGTACGAGCAGTACTTC.